This TCR beta chain was sequenced during a study of T cells in women clearing cervical HPV infection. Study details: Control women cleared a single incident HPV16 infection within 12 months. Case blood was drawn a median around 150 days after lesion detection. HLA type stays a possible confounder, typing being limited.

Whole-study results and caveats: T-cell numbers per sample were unknown and may explain richness differences.

This CDR3 has 15 amino acids. The V gene's germline CDR1 is SSHAT and CDR2 FNYEAQ (reference sequence). Points on this clone: The target antigen is unknown. One junction end does not reproduce the germline sequence, and a read error may be involved. The read is 3 residues too short to cover the CDR3 end, so that end is filled in from the germline J gene.

Sequenced by immunoSEQ multiplex PCR; TCRdb stores in-frame clones only, minus some. Its listing shows about 20,000 clones. The receptor was derived from a woman between 18 and 70 years old with a cervical HPV16 infection that either progressed to CIN3+ or cleared (not recorded which). Sequencing was performed on blood buffy coat. This rearrangement joins TRBV7-7 to TRBJ2-7, with D perhaps matching TRBD2 (6 bases). CDR3 amino acids: CASSLGLGSSYEQYF. Incomplete CDR3 DNA: TGTGCTAGCAGCTTGGGACTGGGGAGCTCCTACGAG.